This T cell receptor (beta chain) derives from a study of T cell changes during pregnancy in multiple sclerosis. Produced via immunoSEQ multiplex PCR; TCRdb's table is partial and in-frame only. In the table there are about 77,000 clones, around 93% of which are singletons. The ends lost 3 bases at V and 2 bases at J; junction bases unmatched: 4. This CDR3 region has 17 residues. The germline V gene encodes CDR1 SGHAT and CDR2 FQNNGV. The V gene is TRBV11-2, the J gene TRBJ2-5, with 15 bases fitting TRBD2. The sequence was obtained from a female donor in good health, enrolled as a control in a pregnancy study. The sequences come from peripheral blood, collected after pregnancy. In nucleotides, the CDR3 is TGTGCCAGCAGCTTCGGGGGACTAGCGGGAGGTCAAGAGACCCAGTACTTC. Translating it yields CASSFGGLAGGQETQYF.